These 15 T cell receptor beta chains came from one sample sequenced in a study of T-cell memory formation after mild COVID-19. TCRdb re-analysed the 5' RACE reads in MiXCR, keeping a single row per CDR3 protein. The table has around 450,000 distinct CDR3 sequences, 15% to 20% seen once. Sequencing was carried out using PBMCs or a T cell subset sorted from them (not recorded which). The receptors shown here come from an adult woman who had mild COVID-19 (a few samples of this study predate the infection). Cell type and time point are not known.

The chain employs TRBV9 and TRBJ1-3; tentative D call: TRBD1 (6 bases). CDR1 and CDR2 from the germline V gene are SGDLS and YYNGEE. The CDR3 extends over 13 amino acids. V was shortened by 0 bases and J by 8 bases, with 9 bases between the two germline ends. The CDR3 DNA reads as TGTGCCAGCAGCGTAGGGGGACAAGACACCATATATTTT. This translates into CASSVGGQDTIYF. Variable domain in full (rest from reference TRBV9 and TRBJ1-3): DSGVTQTPKHLITATGQRVTLRCSPRSGDLSVYWYQQSLDQGLQFLIQYYNGEERAKGNILERFSAQQFPDLHSELNLSSLELGDSALYFCASSVGGQDTIYFGEGSWLTVV.

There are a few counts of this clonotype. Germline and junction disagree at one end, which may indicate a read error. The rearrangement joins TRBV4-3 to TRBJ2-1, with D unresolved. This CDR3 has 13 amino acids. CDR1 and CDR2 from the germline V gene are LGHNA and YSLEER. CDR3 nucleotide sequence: TGCGCCAGCAGCCAAGATAAGTCACGAAGAAGGACGTTC. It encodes CASSQDKSRRRTF.

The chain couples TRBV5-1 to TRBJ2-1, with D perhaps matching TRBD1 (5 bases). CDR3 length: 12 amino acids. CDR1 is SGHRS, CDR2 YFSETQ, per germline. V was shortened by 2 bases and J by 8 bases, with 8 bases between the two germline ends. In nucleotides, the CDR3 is TGCGCCAGCAGCTTTATCAGGGATGAGCAGTTCTTC. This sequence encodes CASSFIRDEQFF.

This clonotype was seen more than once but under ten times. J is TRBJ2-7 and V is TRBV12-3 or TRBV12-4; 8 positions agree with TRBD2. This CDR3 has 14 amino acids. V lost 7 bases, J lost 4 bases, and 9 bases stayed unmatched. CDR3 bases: TGTGCCAGCACCCGCGCGGGAGGAATATACGAGCAGTACTTC. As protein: CASTRAGGIYEQYF.

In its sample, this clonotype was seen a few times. CDR3 sequence reads: CATSKWRVRDTDTQYF. The DNA for the CDR3 is TGTGCCACCAGCAAATGGAGAGTTAGGGACACAGATACGCAGTATTTT. The chain combines TRBV15 with TRBJ2-3, with unresolved D. Between the trimmed V and J ends, which lost 4 bases and 2 bases, there was a span of 16 bases. The CDR3 totals 16 residues. Germline-derived CDR1 and CDR2 are LNHNV and YYDKDF (reference sequence).

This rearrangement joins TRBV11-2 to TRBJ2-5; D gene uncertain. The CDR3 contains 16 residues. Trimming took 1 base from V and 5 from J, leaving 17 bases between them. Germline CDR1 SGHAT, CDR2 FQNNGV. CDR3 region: CASSLGFSPSGETQYF. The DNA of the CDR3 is TGTGCCAGCAGCTTAGGATTTAGCCCGAGTGGGGAGACCCAGTACTTC.

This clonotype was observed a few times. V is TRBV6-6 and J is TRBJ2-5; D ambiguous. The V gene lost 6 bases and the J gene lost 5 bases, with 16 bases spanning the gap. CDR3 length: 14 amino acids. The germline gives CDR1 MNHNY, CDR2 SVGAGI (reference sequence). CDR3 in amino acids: CASSPLGEGETQYF. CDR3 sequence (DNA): TGTGCCAGCAGCCCTTTAGGTGAAGGGGAGACCCAGTACTTC.

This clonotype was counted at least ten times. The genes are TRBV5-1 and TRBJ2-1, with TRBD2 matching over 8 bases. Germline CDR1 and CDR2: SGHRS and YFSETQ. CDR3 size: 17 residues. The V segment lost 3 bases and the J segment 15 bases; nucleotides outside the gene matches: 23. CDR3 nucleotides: TGCGCCAGCAGCTCGGAACCCATTTCGGGAGGGAAAGGACGTGCGTTCTTC. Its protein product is CASSSEPISGGKGRAFF.

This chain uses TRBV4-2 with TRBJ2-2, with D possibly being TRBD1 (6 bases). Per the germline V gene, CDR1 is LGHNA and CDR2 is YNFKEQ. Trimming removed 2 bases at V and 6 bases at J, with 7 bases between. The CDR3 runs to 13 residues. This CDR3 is CASSQKGAGELFF. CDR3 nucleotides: TGTGCCAGCAGCCAAAAGGGGGCCGGGGAGCTGTTTTTT.

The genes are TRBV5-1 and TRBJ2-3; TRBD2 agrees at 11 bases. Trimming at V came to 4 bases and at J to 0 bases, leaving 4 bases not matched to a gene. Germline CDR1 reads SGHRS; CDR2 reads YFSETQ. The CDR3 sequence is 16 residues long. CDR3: CASSLGLAASTDTQYF. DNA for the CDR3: TGCGCCAGCAGCCTGGGACTAGCGGCGAGCACAGATACGCAGTATTTT.

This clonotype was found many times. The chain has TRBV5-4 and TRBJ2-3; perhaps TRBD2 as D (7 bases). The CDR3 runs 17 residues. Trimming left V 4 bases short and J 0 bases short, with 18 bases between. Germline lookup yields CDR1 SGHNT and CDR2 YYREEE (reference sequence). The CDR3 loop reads CASSGPGGASSTDTQYF. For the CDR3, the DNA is TGTGCCAGCAGCGGACCGGGGGGCGCCTCTAGCACAGATACGCAGTATTTT.

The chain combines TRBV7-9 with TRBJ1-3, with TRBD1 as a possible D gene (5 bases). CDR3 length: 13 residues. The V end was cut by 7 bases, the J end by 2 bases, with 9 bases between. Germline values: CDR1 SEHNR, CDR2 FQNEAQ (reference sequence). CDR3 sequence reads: CASKTETGNTIYF. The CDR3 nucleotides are TGTGCCAGCAAGACAGAAACTGGAAACACCATATATTTT.

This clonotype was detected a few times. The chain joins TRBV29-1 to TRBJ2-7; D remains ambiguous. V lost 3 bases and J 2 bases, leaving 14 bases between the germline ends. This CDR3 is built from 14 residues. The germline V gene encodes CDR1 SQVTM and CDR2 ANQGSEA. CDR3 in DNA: TGCAGCGTTGAGGCCGGCACGGCGACCTACGAGCAGTACTTC. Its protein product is CSVEAGTATYEQYF.

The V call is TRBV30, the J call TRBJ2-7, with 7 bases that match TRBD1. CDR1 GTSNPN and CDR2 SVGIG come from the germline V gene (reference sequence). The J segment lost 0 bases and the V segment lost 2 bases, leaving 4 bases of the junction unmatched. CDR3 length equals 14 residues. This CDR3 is CAWSPQGVSYEQYF. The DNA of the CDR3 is TGTGCCTGGAGTCCCCAGGGGGTCTCCTACGAGCAGTACTTC.

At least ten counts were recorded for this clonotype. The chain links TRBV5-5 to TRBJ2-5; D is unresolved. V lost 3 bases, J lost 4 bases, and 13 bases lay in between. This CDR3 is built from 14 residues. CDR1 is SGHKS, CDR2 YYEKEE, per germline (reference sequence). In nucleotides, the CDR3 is TGTGCCAGCAGCTCCGCGATAGCCGGAGAGACCCAGTACTTC. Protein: CASSSAIAGETQYF.